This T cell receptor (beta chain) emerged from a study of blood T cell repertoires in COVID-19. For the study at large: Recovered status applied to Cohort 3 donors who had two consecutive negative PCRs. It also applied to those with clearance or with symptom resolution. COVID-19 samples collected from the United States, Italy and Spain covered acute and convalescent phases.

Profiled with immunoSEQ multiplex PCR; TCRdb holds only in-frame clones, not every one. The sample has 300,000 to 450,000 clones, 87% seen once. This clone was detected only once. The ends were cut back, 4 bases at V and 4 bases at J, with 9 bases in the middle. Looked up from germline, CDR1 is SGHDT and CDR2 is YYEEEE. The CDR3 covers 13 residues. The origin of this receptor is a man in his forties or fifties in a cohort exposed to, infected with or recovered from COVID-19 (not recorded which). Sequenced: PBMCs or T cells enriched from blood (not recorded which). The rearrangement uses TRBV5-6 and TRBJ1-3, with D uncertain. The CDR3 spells CASSLLTGNTIYF. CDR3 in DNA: TGTGCCAGCAGCCTACTTACCGGAAACACCATATATTTT.